Each of the 19 T cell receptor gamma chains below was sequenced from the same sample in a study of gamma-delta chains in newborns, infants, children. TCRdb reapplied CATT to the reads. The table lists more than 2,000 gamma-chain clones, 30% of them singletons, with 45% in the top ten. Sequenced material: blood. The receptors shown here come from a child who was a newborn, infant or young child, either healthy, febrile or measles-vaccinated (not recorded which).

In its sample, this clone was seen a few times. A far larger clone is just one base off, so this is likely a read error. The chain recombines TRGV9 with TRGJP. This CDR3 is built from 15 residues. From germline, CDR1 is GITISATS and CDR2 ISYDGTV (reference sequence). The CDR3 spells CALREQELGKKIKVF. Written as DNA, the CDR3 is TGTGCCTTGCGGGAGCAAGAGTTGGGCAAAAAAATCAAGGTATTT.

V is TRGV9 and J is TRGJP. Germline-derived CDR1 and CDR2 are GITISATS and ISYDGTV (reference sequence). This CDR3 is built from 17 residues. J gave up 1 base and V 6 bases, and 6 bases lay outside the gene matches. As DNA, the CDR3 is TGTGCCTTGTGGCTCGAGGGGCAAGAGTTGGGCAAAAAAATCAAGGTATTT. It yields the protein CALWLEGQELGKKIKVF.

A note on this clone: A read error is possible here, since a much larger clone lies one base away. The same CDR3 can be traced to other DNA sequences in this sample. This chain joins TRGV9 and TRGJP. Germline assignment: CDR1 GITISATS and CDR2 ISYDGTV (reference sequence). This CDR3 region has 17 residues. The CDR3 DNA reads as TGCGCCTTGTGGGAGGTGCGGGGGGAGTTGGGCAAAAAAATCAAGGTATTT. Translation gives CALWEVRGELGKKIKVF.

The CDR3 sequence: CATWDVNGGTGWFKIF. CDR3 DNA: TGTGCCACCTGGGACGTAAACGGGGGCACTGGTTGGTTCAAGATATTT. The chain links TRGV2 to TRGJP1. V shed 2 bases, J shed 4 bases, and the junction held 10 bases outside the gene matches. Germline values: CDR1 EGSNGY, CDR2 YDSYNSKV. The length of the CDR3 is 16 residues.

This clone was found a few times. The chain is built from TRGV9 and TRGJP. CDR3 length: 16 amino acids. Trimming took 4 bases from V and 4 from J; bases not matched to a gene: 4. Germline CDR1 is GITISATS and CDR2 is ISYDGTV (reference sequence). The DNA of the CDR3 is TGTGCCTTGTGGGAATTCCAAGAGTTGGGCAAAAAAATCAAGGTATTT. Translated: CALWEFQELGKKIKVF.

The genes are TRGV3 and TRGJ1 or TRGJ2. V trimming: 1 base; J trimming: 3 bases; junction bases outside the gene matches: 0. The CDR3 consists of 12 residues. Germline-derived CDR1 and CDR2 are VTNTFY and YDVSTARD (reference sequence). As DNA, the CDR3 is TGTGCCACCTGGGACAGTTATTATAAGAAACTCTTT. This translates into CATWDSYYKKLF.

This clone appeared a few times. The chain has TRGV2 and TRGJP2. The J segment lost 6 bases and the V segment lost 6 bases, leaving 1 base of the junction unmatched. This CDR3 comprises 11 residues. Looked up from germline, CDR1 is EGSNGY and CDR2 is YDSYNSKV. The CDR3 DNA is TGTGCCACCTGGCGTGATTGGATCAAGACGTTT. Translating gives CATWRDWIKTF.

V and J are TRGV9 and TRGJP. The germline V gene has CDR1 GITISATS and CDR2 ISYDGTV (reference sequence). The V gene end was trimmed by 3 bases and the J gene end by 11 bases; junction bases not matched to a gene: 4. CDR3 length: 14 residues. The CDR3 coding sequence is TGTGCCTTGTGGGAGACCCTGGGCAAAAAAATCAAGGTATTT. Protein sequence: CALWETLGKKIKVF.

This clone is medium-sized in the sample. The rearrangement uses TRGV9 and TRGJP. Losses at the gene ends were 0 bases for V and 10 bases for J; bases not matched to a gene: 3. In germline, CDR1 is GITISATS, CDR2 ISYDGTV (reference sequence). This CDR3 spans 15 amino acids. DNA of the CDR3: TGTGCCTTGTGGGAGGTGCTTTTGGGCAAAAAAATCAAGGTATTT. Its protein is CALWEVLLGKKIKVF.

On this clone: At one of its ends the junction is not consistent with the germline gene, which may arise from a read error. The same CDR3 can be traced to other DNA sequences in this sample. The chain has TRGV9 and TRGJP. Per germline, CDR1 GITISATS and CDR2 ISYDGTV (reference sequence). This CDR3 has 16 amino acids. CDR3 DNA: TGTGCCTTGTGGGAACCCCAAGAGTTGGGCAAAAAAATCAAGGTATTC. This codes for CALWEPQELGKKIKVF.

This clone is classed as medium-sized. V is TRGV5 and J is TRGJ1 or TRGJ2. CDR1 and CDR2 (germline): VINAFY, YDVSNSKD. The CDR3 is made up of 14 amino acids. V lost 0 bases, J lost 0 bases, and 2 bases stayed unmatched. The CDR3 loop reads CATWDRRNYYKKLF. In nucleotides, the CDR3 is TGTGCCACCTGGGACAGGCGGAATTATTATAAGAAACTCTTT.

This clone was found a few times. The CDR3 sequence is CALWEDKGWKLF. The CDR3 DNA reads as TGTGCCTTGTGGGAGGATAAGGGATGGAAACTCTTT. The chain links TRGV9 to TRGJ1 or TRGJ2. Germline lookup yields CDR1 GITISATS and CDR2 ISYDGTV (reference sequence). The CDR3 loop spans 12 amino acids. Losses at the gene ends were 2 bases for V and 12 bases for J; bases not matched to a gene: 10.

V and J are TRGV9 and TRGJP. Germline CDR1 GITISATS, CDR2 ISYDGTV (reference sequence). With 0 bases clipped from V and 7 bases from J, the junction kept 6 bases outside the gene matches. The CDR3 covers 17 residues. The CDR3 nucleotides read TGTGCCTTGTGGGAGGTGAATCGTGAGTTGGGCAAAAAAATCAAGGTATTT. This sequence encodes CALWEVNRELGKKIKVF.

In its sample, this clone was seen a few times. TCRdb's protein for this DNA is that of a much larger clone and differs from the translation at residue 7, likely a read error; the protein shown is the DNA translation. The chain joins TRGV9 to TRGJP. The CDR3 covers 16 residues. CDR1 is GITISATS, CDR2 ISYDGTV, per germline (reference sequence). After removal of 3 bases from V and 6 bases from J, the junction contained 5 bases not matched to a gene. The CDR3 DNA follows: TGTGCCTTGTGGGAGCCGCGAGAGTTGGGCAAAAAAATCAAGGTATTT. Its protein product is CALWEPRELGKKIKVF.

CDR3 sequence reads: CALWEAPLQELGKKIKVF. The CDR3 region has the DNA TGTGCCTTGTGGGAGGCACCTCTCCAAGAGTTGGGCAAAAAAATCAAGGTATTT. The J gene is TRGJP, the V gene TRGV9. J gave up 4 bases and V 2 bases, and 8 bases lay outside the gene matches. The CDR3 runs 18 residues. CDR1 is GITISATS, CDR2 ISYDGTV, per germline (reference sequence).

By its share, this clone is medium-sized. In nucleotides, the CDR3 is TGTGCCTTGTGGGATGGGTATAAGAAACTCTTT. It codes for CALWDGYKKLF. This chain connects TRGV9 to TRGJ1 or TRGJ2. J was trimmed by 7 bases and V by 4 bases; bases with no gene match: 4. Germline V gene lookup returns CDR1 GITISATS and CDR2 ISYDGTV (reference sequence). The CDR3 consists of 11 residues.

This clone occurred a few times. The chain carries TRGV5 and TRGJ1 or TRGJ2. There are 12 residues in the CDR3. V shed 3 bases and J 7 bases; nucleotides not matched to a gene: 6. Looked up from germline, CDR1 is VINAFY and CDR2 is YDVSNSKD. CDR3 region: CATWDLEYKKLF. In nucleotides, the CDR3 is TGTGCCACCTGGGACTTGGAGTATAAGAAACTCTTT.

A few counts support this clone. This rearrangement joins TRGV5 to TRGJ1 or TRGJ2. Germline assignment: CDR1 VINAFY and CDR2 YDVSNSKD. Germline trimming cut 0 bases from V and 1 base from J; bases unmatched to any gene: 0. CDR3 size: 13 residues. This chain's CDR3 is CATWDRNYYKKLF. The CDR3 DNA reads TGTGCCACCTGGGACAGGAATTATTATAAGAAACTCTTT.

As concerns this clone: A much larger clone is a single base away; this may be a read error. The chain is built from TRGV9 and TRGJP. Germline V gene lookup returns CDR1 GITISATS and CDR2 ISYDGTV (reference sequence). This CDR3 region has 17 residues. CDR3 bases: TGTGCCTTGTGGGAGGTTTGGCAAGAGTTGGGCAAAAAAGTCAAGGTATTT. Translation: CALWEVWQELGKKVKVF.